This TCR beta chain was captured in a study of cytotoxic CD8 clonotypes in ibrutinib-treated CLL. General observations from the study: Age-matched healthy donor levels were exceeded by baseline clonality, which tracked circulating CD8+ T-cell counts.

Trimming cost V 0 bases and J 0 bases; bases outside gene matches: 5. Germline CDR1 SQVTM, CDR2 ANQGSEA. CDR3 size: 16 residues. TCRdb's copy holds only in-frame clones and misses some; the assay was immunoSEQ multiplex PCR. The table records about 310,000 clones, roughly 85% of them present only once. This clone has only one observation. Its antigen is unknown. Sequenced here: PBMCs, sampled before ibrutinib treatment. The source is a human donor with chronic lymphocytic leukemia. The rearrangement links TRBV29-1 to TRBJ2-1; 7 nucleotides line up with TRBD1. CDR3: CSVEEGAGGSYNEQFF. The CDR3 bases are TGCAGCGTTGAAGAGGGGGCAGGGGGCTCCTACAATGAGCAGTTCTTC.